This entry features one T cell receptor beta chain sequence. No antigen is known for it. Base qualities are not recorded, but no much larger clone differs from it by a single base. The immunoSEQ Assay, a bias-controlled multiplex PCR, was used to amplify TCRbeta CDR3 regions from genomic DNA. The original methods were these. Nucleated cell counts per sample were estimated from amplification of reference gene primers within the assay. To quantify the absolute abundance of each unique TCRbeta CDR3 rearrangement, sequence reads were collapsed and filtered. For each sample, productive Simpson clonality was calculated by taking the square root of Simpson's diversity index across productive rearrangements. The table comes from immuneACCESS by way of TCRdb, which keeps in-frame sequences with V and J called. Part of the clones is missing from these tables; in studies checked, under half for an unresolved V gene and the rest for unknown reasons. V, J and clone size are taken as reported in that table, and D and trimming were inferred from the DNA itself. The sample data list around 47,000 clones, and under 90% of these were observed just once. 9% of the sample belongs to the ten largest clones.

The collaborating institutions used their own protocols to collect whole blood in K2EDTA tubes. Collaborator samples were shipped for TCRbeta analysis as frozen whole blood, isolated PBMCs, or DNA extracted from either sample type. These data come from a study of blood T cell repertoires in COVID-19 (dated by TCRdb to the early 2020s). Describing the broader study: Samples covering the acute and convalescent phases of COVID-19 were provided by collaborators in the United States, Italy and Spain. The prospective study material was composed of cDNA or gDNA derived from T cells, B-cell-depleted T cells, or PBMCs. A de-identified subject ID, COVID-19 status, age in years and sex were almost always included in the sample metadata. The samples were drawn from the first 160 participants of the ongoing ImmuneRACE study and from over 950 subjects provided by 6 global collaborators. A freely available public database, intended as a resource for researchers studying the immune response to SARS-CoV-2, is where the repertoires were released. Where HLA class I and class II types were available, the types were taken from metadata supplied by the sample provider, not from assay-based typing. Deeply sampled blood TCRbeta repertoires from subjects exposed to, actively infected with, or recovered from COVID-19 were included in the dataset.

In the germline V gene, CDR1 corresponds to SQVTM and CDR2 to ANQGSEA. V drops 3 bases and J drops 2 bases, leaving 12 bases in between. From its cysteine to its phenylalanine, the CDR3 spans 14 amino acids. CDR3 DNA only is kept here, 42 bases in frame from base 1. Overall study outcomes, separate from this receptor: Clinical and demographic metadata were provided uncurated, with the amount varying by source and participant.

The receptor's source is a man older than 75 with active or convalescent COVID-19. The sequenced sample was peripheral blood. The chain is encoded by TRBV29-1 joined to TRBJ2-3; the D segment could be TRBD2, given 6 matching bases. The CDR3 has the sequence CSVEQGGNTDTQYF. The bases are TGCAGCGTTGAGCAGGGAGGCAACACAGATACGCAGTATTTT.